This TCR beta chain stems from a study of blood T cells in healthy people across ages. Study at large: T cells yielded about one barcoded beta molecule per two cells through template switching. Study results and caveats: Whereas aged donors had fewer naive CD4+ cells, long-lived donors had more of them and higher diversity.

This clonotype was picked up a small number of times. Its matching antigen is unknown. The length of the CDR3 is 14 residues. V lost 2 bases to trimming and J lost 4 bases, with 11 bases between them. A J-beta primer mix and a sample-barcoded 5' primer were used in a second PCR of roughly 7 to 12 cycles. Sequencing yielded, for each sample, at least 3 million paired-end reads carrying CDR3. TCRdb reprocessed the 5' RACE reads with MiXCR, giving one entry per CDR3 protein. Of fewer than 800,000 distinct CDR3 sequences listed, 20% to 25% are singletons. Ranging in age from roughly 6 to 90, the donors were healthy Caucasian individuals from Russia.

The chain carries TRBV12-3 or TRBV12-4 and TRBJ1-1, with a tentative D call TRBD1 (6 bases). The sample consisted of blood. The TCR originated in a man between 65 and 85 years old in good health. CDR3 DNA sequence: TGTGCCAGCAGTTTACAGGGGTTGGGCACTGAAGCTTTCTTT. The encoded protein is CASSLQGLGTEAFF.